This T cell receptor (beta chain) stems from a study of OX40 agonist ivuxolimab in advanced cancers. Study at large: One patient with hepatocellular carcinoma and two with cutaneous melanoma, three in all, had partial responses. Regarding the study as a whole: Compared with others, partial responders at 0.1-3.0 mg/kg displayed clonal expansion among the lowest.

Deletions cut 4 bases from V and 8 bases from J, with 13 bases between. Germline CDR1 reads SGHDT; CDR2 reads YYEEEE. The CDR3 spans 14 residues. Comment on this clone: Its antigen is as yet unknown.

Profiling relied on immunoSEQ multiplex PCR, and the TCRdb table lists in-frame clones only, not all of them. The data contain about 75,000 clones, 70% to 90% of them singletons. The material was CD4+ or CD8+ T cells sorted from blood, obtained in a trial of the OX40 agonist ivuxolimab. This rearrangement joins TRBV5-6 to TRBJ1-6; perhaps TRBD1 as D (6 bases). The TCR was taken from an adult with an advanced solid tumor such as melanoma, head and neck, liver or kidney cancer. CDR3 in DNA: TGTGCCAGCAGCCCTGGACAGTCCTATTCACCCCTCCACTTT. Amino acids: CASSPGQSYSPLHF.